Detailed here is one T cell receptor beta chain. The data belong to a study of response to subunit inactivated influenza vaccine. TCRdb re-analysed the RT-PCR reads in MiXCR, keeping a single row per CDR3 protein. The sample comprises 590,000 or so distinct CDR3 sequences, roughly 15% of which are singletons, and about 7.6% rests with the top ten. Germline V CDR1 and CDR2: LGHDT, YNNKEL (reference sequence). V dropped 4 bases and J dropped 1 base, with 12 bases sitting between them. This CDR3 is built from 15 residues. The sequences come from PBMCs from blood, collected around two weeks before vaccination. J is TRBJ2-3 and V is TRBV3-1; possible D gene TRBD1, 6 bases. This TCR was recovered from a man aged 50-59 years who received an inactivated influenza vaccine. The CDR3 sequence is CASSPQGLRTDTQYF. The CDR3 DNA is TGTGCCAGCAGCCCTCAGGGGTTACGCACAGATACGCAGTATTTT.